The 8 T cell receptor beta chains reported below all come from one sample, sequenced in a study of blood T cells in healthy people across ages. Sample-barcoded 5' priming and a J-beta primer mix drove a second PCR of roughly 7 to 11 cycles. Each CDR3 protein is one row after TCRdb ran MiXCR on the 5' RACE reads. The table includes about 670,000 distinct CDR3 sequences, roughly half detected once. Sample: blood. Every receptor here comes from a woman of 80 years or more in good health.

The rearrangement joins TRBV20-1 to TRBJ2-2; D gene unclear. CDR1 is DFQATT and CDR2 is SNEGSKA in the germline V gene (reference sequence). With 3 bases removed from V and 6 bases from J, the gap between germline ends came to 11 bases. The CDR3 length is 13 residues. The DNA for the CDR3 is TGCAGTGCTAGCCCCTCACGGTCCGGGGAGCTGTTTTTT. Protein: CSASPSRSGELFF.

As to this clonotype: A read error is possible here, since a much larger clone lies one base away. The rearrangement links TRBV24-1 to TRBJ2-3; D is undetermined. The CDR3 runs 12 residues. Germline CDR1 and CDR2: KGHDR and SFDVKD. The CDR3 nucleotides read TGTGCCACCAGTGATATCACAGATATGCAGTATTTT. Residues: CATSDITDMQYF.

Remarks on this clonotype: The junction departs from germline at one end; a sequencing error may be responsible. The chain links TRBV18 to TRBJ2-5; D is ambiguous. Looked up from germline, CDR1 is KGHSH and CDR2 is LQKENI. The CDR3 is 14 residues long. CDR3 DNA: TGTGCCAGCTCACCATCGGACCTACAAGGGACCCAGTACTTC. Translated, it gives CASSPSDLQGTQYF.

This rearrangement joins TRBV9 to TRBJ1-3; a weak D match, TRBD1 (6 bases). CDR1 SGDLS and CDR2 YYNGEE come from the germline V gene. The ends were cut back, 7 bases at V and 2 bases at J, with 10 bases in the middle. CDR3 length: 13 amino acids. CDR3 sequence reads: CASSRGAGNTIYF. CDR3 nucleotides: TGTGCCAGCTCAAGGGGGGCTGGAAACACCATATATTTT.

This clonotype was detected only a few times. The chain combines TRBV7-2 with TRBJ1-6, with TRBD1 identical over 11 bases. Germline V gene lookup returns CDR1 SGHTA and CDR2 FQGNSA. This CDR3 contains 17 residues. V trimming: 5 bases; J trimming: 7 bases; junction bases outside the gene matches: 10. This chain's CDR3 is CASSRTGTGGTNSPLHF. The DNA of the CDR3 is TGTGCCAGCAGCCGGACCGGGACAGGGGGTACGAATTCACCCCTCCACTTT.

As for this clonotype: Germline and junction disagree at one end, which may indicate a read error. This sequence joins TRBV2 and TRBJ2-1; 7 nucleotides align to TRBD2. The germline CDR1 and CDR2 sequences are SNHLY and FYNNEI. This CDR3 comprises 12 residues. Here the CDR3 DNA reads TGTACCAGTAGTTATACTAGCGATGAGCAGTTCTTC. Amino acids: CTSSYTSDEQFF.

Here the CDR3 reads CASSSIGPGTDTQYF. The CDR3 DNA reads as TGCGCCAGCAGCTCAATCGGGCCCGGCACAGATACGCAGTATTTT. V usage is TRBV5-1 and J usage is TRBJ2-3; the D is unclear. From germline, CDR1 is SGHRS and CDR2 YFSETQ. CDR3 length equals 15 residues. The ends were cut back, 3 bases at V and 1 base at J, with 12 bases in the middle.

The rearrangement joins TRBV20-1 to TRBJ2-1, with 14 nucleotides matching TRBD2. Matching the DNA end better, TRBJ2-7 makes the J call doubtful. The CDR3 is made up of 20 amino acids. Germline-derived CDR1 and CDR2 are DFQATT and SNEGSKA (reference sequence). The CDR3 coding sequence is TGCAGTGCTCCAGGACTAGCGGGGGGAATCTACCCGAGCTCCTACAATGGGCAGTACTTC. Its protein is CSAPGLAGGIYPSSYNGQYF.